This is a list of T cell receptor beta chains from one sample in a study of T cells in Graves' hyperthyroidism and ophthalmopathy. TCRdb ran MiXCR on the multiplex PCR reads and lists one entry per CDR3 protein. The sample records about 690,000 distinct CDR3 sequences, 17% being singletons. Sequencing was performed on blood. These receptors all come from a man between 45 and 60 years old with Graves' hyperthyroidism. Each CDR3 is given with its conserved first and last residue. D genes are given only for firm matches. Clone size is stated in some rows and not others, as once, few, many or a class when expanded.

D,J,V,size,DNA,CDR3
TRBD2,TRBJ2-2,TRBV20-1,-,TGCAGTGCTAGAGTTTCGCGGGGGGGACTGTTTTTT,CSARVSRGGLFF
-,TRBJ2-5,TRBV7-2,few,TGTGCCAGCAGCCCCAAGGGCTCTTCACAGGTTTGGGAGACCCAGTACTTC,CASSPKGSSQVWETQYF
-,TRBJ2-1,TRBV24-1,few,TGTGCCACCAGTGACGGTTTCGAGCAGTTCTTC,CATSDGFEQFF
-,TRBJ2-7,TRBV5-1,-,TGCGCCAGCAGCGTACAGGGTGGCGAGCAGTACTTC,CASSVQGGEQYF
-,TRBJ2-5,TRBV15,-,TGTGCCACCAGCAGAGGATGGGCTAGCGAGGGGACCCAGTACTTC,CATSRGWASEGTQYF
TRBD1,TRBJ2-4,TRBV29-1,-,TGCAGCGTTGATCTGGGACAGTATCCTGGGTCTGCCAAAAACATTCAGTACTTC,CSVDLGQYPGSAKNIQYF
-,TRBJ2-2,TRBV29-1,few,TGCAGCGTTGTATGGTCCACTCGGGGGGAGCTGTTTTTT,CSVVWSTRGELFF
-,TRBJ2-2,TRBV30,-,TGTGCCTGGAGTCCCGTCGACCCGACACACACCGGGGAGCTGTTTTTT,CAWSPVDPTHTGELFF
-,TRBJ1-1,TRBV11-2,many,TGTGCCAGCAGCTCCTGGGACCGTGGGGGAGCTTTCTTT,CASSSWDRGGAFF
-,TRBJ1-4,TRBV2,many,TGTGCCAGCACACAAGGGGGTTTTGGCGAAAAACTGTTTTTT,CASTQGGFGEKLFF
-,TRBJ1-5,TRBV6-1,-,TGTGCCAGCAGAAGTAGACGGACGAGCAATCAGCCCCAGCATTTT,CASRSRRTSNQPQHF
-,TRBJ2-7,TRBV20-1,many,TGCAGTGCTAGGGGAAGACTTTCCTACGAGCAGTACTTC,CSARGRLSYEQYF
-,TRBJ2-1,TRBV24-1,many,TGTGCCACCAGTGATTTGAGTGGAGGTTTGAGACCCCAGTTCTTC,CATSDLSGGLRPQFF
TRBD2,TRBJ2-7,TRBV7-2,-,TGTGCCAGCAGCTTAAGCGGACTAGCGGGAGTGGGCGAGCAGTACTTC,CASSLSGLAGVGEQYF
-,TRBJ2-3,TRBV18,many,TGTGCCAGCTCGGCGAACGAGGGGGCAGATACGCAGTATTTT,CASSANEGADTQYF
-,TRBJ2-1,TRBV6-1,-,TGTGCCAGCAGTGAAACCTTCTGGGGGAATGAGCAGTTCTTC,CASSETFWGNEQFF
-,TRBJ1-6,TRBV10-3,few,TGTGCCATCAGTGAGTTACAGGGCGATAATTCACCCCTCCACTTT,CAISELQGDNSPLHF
TRBD1,TRBJ1-6,TRBV27,many,TGTGCCAGCAGTGTAGACAGGGGCCATAATTCACCCCTCCACTTT,CASSVDRGHNSPLHF
TRBD1,TRBJ2-5,TRBV7-6,few,TGTGCCAGCAGTTGGGACAGGATACAAGAGACCCAGTACTTC,CASSWDRIQETQYF
TRBD1,TRBJ1-1,TRBV2,many,TGTGCCAGCAACCGACAGGGGGGGACTGAAGCTTTCTTT,CASNRQGGTEAFF
-,TRBJ1-2,TRBV3-1,-,TGTGCCAGCAGCCAAGGCAGGACAGAGAACACCTTC,CASSQGRTENTF
-,TRBJ2-7,TRBV20-1,-,TGCAGTGCTAGAGAACAGGGCCTTTTCCCCTACGAGCAGTACTTC,CSAREQGLFPYEQYF